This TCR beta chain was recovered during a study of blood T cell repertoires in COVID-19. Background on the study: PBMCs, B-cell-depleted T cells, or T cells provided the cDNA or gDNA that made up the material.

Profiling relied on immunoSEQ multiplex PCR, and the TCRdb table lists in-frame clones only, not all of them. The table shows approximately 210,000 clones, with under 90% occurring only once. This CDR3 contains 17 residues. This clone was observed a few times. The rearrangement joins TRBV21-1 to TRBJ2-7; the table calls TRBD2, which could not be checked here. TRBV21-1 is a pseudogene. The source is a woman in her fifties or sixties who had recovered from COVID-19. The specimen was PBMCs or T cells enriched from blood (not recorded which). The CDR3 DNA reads TGTGCCAGCAGCAGACTTCCGACTAGCGGGGGACCCTACGAGCAGTACTTC. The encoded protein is CASSRLPTSGGPYEQYF.